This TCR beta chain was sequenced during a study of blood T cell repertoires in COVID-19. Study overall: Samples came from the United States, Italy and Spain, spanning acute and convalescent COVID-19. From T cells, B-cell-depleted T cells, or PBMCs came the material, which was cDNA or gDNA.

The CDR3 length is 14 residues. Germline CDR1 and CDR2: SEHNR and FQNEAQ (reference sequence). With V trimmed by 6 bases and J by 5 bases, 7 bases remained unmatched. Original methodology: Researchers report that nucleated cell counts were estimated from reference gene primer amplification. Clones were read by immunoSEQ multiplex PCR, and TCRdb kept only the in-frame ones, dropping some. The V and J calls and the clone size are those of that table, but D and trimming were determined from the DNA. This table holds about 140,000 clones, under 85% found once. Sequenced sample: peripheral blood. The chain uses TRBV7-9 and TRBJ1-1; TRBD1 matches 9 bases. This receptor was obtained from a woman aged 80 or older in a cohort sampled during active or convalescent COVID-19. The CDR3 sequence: CASRPTGGTTEAFF. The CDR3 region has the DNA TGTGCCAGCAGGCCTACAGGGGGCACGACTGAAGCTTTCTTT. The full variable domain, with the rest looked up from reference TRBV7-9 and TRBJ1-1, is DTGVSQNPRHKITKRGQNVTFRCDPISEHNRLYWYRQTLGQGPEFLTYFQNEAQLEKSRLLSDRFSAERPKGSFSTLEIQRTEQGDSAMYLCASRPTGGTTEAFFGQGTRLTVV.